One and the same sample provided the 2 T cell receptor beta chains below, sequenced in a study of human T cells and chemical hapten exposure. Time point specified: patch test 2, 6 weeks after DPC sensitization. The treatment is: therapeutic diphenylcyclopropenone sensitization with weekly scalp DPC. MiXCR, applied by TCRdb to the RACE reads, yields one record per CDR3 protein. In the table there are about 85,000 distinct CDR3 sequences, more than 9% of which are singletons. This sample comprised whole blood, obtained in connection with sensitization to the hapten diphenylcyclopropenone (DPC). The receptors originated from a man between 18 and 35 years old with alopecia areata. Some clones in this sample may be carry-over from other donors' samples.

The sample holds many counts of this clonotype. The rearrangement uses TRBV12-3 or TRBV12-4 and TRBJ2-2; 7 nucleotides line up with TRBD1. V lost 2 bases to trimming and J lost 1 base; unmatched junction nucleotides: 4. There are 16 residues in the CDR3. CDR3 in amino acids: CASSLWRQGNTGELFF. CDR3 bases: TGTGCCAGCAGTTTATGGCGACAGGGGAACACCGGGGAGCTGTTTTTT.

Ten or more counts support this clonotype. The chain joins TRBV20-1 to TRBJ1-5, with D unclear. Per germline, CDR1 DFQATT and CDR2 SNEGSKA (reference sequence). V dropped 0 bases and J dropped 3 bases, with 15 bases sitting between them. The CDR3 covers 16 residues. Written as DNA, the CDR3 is TGCAGTGCTAGAGATCAAAGAGCTTCCCACAATCAGCCCCAGCATTTT. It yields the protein CSARDQRASHNQPQHF.